This T cell receptor (beta chain) stems from a study of response to subunit inactivated influenza vaccine. TCRdb ran MiXCR on the RT-PCR reads and lists one entry per CDR3 protein. The sample contains about 620,000 distinct CDR3 sequences, 11% of which appear only once. Trimming shortened V by 2 bases and J by 2 bases, and 10 bases separated the two germline ends. The CDR3 loop spans 15 amino acids. CDR1 SEHNR and CDR2 FQNEAQ come from the germline V gene (reference sequence). The sample also formed part of further work on T cells expressing NK-cell markers. From that second work: A 5'RACE template switching approach incorporating UMIs was used to make TCR beta cDNA.

Source: PBMCs from blood, taken on the day of vaccination. This chain joins TRBV7-9 and TRBJ2-1, with D maybe TRBD2 (6 bases). The receptor's source is a man aged 45-65 years who received an inactivated influenza vaccine. The CDR3 region is CASSLWDSTYNEQFF. Written as DNA, the CDR3 is TGTGCCAGCAGCTTATGGGACTCAACCTACAATGAGCAGTTCTTC.